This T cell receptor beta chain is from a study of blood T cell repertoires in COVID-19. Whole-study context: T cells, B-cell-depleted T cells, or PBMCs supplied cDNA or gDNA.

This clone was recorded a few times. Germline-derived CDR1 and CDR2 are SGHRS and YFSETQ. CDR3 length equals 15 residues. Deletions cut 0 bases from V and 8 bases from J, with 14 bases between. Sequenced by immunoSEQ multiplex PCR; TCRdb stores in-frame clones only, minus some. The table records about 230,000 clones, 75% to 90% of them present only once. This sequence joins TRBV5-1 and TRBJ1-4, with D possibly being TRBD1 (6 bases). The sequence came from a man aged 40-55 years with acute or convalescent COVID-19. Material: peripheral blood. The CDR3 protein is CASSLVGVQGEKLFF. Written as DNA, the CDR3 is TGCGCCAGCAGCTTGGTGGGGGTTCAGGGGGAAAAACTGTTTTTT.